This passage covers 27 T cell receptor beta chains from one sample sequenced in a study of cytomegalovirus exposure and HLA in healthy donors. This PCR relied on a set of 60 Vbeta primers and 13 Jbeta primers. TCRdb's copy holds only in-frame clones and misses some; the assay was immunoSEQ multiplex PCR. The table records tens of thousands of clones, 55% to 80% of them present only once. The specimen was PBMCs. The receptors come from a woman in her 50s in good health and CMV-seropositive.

CDR3 loop: CASSVVGGAQFF. CDR3 nucleotide sequence: TGCGCCAGCAGCGTTGTTGGCGGGGCCCAGTTCTTC. The chain uses TRBV5-1 and TRBJ2-1, with a possible D match to TRBD2 (6 bases). The germline V gene encodes CDR1 SGHRS and CDR2 YFSETQ. Trimming left V 4 bases short and J 13 bases short, with 15 bases between. This CDR3 contains 12 residues.

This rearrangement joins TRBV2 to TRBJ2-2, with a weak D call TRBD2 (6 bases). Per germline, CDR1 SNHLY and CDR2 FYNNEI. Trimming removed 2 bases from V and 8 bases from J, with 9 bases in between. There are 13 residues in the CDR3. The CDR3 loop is CASSEFREGELFF. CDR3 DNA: TGTGCCAGCAGTGAATTCCGGGAGGGGGAGCTGTTTTTT.

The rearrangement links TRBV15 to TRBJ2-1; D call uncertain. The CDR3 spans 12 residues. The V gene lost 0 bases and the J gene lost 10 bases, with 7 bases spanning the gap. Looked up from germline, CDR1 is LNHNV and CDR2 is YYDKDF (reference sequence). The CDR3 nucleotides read TGTGCCACCAGCAGAGATGAGGTGGAGCAGTTCTTC. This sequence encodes CATSRDEVEQFF.

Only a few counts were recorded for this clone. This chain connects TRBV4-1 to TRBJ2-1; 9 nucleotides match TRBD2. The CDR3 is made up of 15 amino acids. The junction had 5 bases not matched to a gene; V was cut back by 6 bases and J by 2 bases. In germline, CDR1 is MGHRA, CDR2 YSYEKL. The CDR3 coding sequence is TGCGCCAGCAGTCCGACTAGCGGAGCCTACAATGAGCAGTTCTTC. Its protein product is CASSPTSGAYNEQFF.

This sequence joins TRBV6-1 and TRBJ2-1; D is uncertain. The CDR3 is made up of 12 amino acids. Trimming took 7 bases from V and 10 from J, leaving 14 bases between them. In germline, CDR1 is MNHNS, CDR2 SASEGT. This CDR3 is CASNTGFGEQFF. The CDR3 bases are TGTGCCAGCAATACTGGCTTCGGGGAGCAGTTCTTC.

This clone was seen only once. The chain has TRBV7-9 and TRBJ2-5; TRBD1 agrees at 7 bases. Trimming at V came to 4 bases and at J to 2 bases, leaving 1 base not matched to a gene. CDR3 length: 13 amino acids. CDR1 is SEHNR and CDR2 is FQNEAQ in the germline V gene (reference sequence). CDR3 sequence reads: CASSSRGQETQYF. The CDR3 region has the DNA TGTGCCAGCAGCTCCAGGGGGCAAGAGACCCAGTACTTC. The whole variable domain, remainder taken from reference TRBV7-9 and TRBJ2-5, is DTGVSQNPRHKITKRGQNVTFRCDPISEHNRLYWYRQTLGQGPEFLTYFQNEAQLEKSRLLSDRFSAERPKGSFSTLEIQRTEQGDSAMYLCASSSRGQETQYFGPGTRLLVL.

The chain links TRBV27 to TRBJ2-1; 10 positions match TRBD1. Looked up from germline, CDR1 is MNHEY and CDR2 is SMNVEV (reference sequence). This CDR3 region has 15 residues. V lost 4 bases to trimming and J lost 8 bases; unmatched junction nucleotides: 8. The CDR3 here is CASSSPGQGSDEQFF. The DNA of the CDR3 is TGTGCCAGCAGTTCCCCGGGACAGGGGTCCGATGAGCAGTTCTTC.

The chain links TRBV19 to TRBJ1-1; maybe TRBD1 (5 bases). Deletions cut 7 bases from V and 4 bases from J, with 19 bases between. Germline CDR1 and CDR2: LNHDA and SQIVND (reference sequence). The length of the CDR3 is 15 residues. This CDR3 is CASINEIWGGTEAFF. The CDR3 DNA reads TGTGCCAGTATTAACGAAATTTGGGGCGGCACTGAAGCTTTCTTT. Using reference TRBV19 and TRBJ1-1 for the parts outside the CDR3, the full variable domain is DGGITQSPKYLFRKEGQNVTLSCEQNLNHDAMYWYRQDPGQGLRLIYYSQIVNDFQKGDIAEGYSVSREKKESFPLTVTSAQKNPTAFYLCASINEIWGGTEAFFGQGTRLTVV.

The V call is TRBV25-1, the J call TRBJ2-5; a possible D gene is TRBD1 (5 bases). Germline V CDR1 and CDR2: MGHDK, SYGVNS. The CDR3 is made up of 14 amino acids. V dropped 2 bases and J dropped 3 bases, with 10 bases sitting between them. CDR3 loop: CASSEGAGEETQYF. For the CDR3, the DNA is TGTGCCAGCAGTGAAGGGGCAGGAGAAGAGACCCAGTACTTC.

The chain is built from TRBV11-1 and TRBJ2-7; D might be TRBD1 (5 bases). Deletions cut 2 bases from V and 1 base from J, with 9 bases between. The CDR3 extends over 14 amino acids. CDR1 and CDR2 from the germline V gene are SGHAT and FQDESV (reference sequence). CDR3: CASSLNQGSYEQYF. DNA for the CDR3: TGTGCCAGCAGCTTAAACCAGGGATCCTACGAGCAGTACTTC. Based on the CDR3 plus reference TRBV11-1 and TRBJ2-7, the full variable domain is EAEVAQSPRYKITEKSQAVAFWCDPISGHATLYWYRQILGQGPELLVQFQDESVVDDSQLPKDRFSAERLKGVDSTLKIQPAELGDSAMYLCASSLNQGSYEQYFGPGTRLTVT.

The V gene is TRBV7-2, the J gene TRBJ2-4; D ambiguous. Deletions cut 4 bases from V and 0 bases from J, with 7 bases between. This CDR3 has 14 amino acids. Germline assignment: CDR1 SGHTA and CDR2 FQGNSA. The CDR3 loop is CASSSLLAKNIQYF. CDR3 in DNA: TGTGCCAGCAGCTCTTTACTAGCCAAAAACATTCAGTACTTC.

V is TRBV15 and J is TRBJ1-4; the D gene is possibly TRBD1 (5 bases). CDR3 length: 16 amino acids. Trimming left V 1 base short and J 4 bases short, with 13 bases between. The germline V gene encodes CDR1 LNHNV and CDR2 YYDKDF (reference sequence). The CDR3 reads CATSRGLGGFNEKLFF. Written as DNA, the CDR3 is TGTGCCACCAGCAGAGGGCTTGGGGGGTTTAATGAAAAACTGTTTTTT.

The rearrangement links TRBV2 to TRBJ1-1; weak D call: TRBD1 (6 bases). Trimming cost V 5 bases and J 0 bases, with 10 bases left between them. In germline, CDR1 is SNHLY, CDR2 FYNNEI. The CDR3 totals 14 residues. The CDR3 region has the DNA TGTGCCAGCAGTATAGGACAGATGAACACTGAAGCTTTCTTT. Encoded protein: CASSIGQMNTEAFF. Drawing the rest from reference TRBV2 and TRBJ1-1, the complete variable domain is EPEVTQTPSHQVTQMGQEVILRCVPISNHLYFYWYRQILGQKVEFLVSFYNNEISEKSEIFDDQFSVERPDGSNFTLKIRSTKLEDSAMYFCASSIGQMNTEAFFGQGTRLTVV.

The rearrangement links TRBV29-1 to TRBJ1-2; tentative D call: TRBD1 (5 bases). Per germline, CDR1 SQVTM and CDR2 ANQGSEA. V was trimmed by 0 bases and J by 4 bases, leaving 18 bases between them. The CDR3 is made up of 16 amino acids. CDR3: CSVEEAVLGGGYGYTF. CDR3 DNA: TGCAGCGTTGAAGAGGCCGTTTTGGGGGGAGGCTATGGCTACACCTTC.

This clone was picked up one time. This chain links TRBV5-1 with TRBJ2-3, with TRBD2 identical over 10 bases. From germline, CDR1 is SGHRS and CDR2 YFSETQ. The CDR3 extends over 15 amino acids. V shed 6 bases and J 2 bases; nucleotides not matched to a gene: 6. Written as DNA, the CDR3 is TGCGCCAGCAAACGTAGCGGGGGGTACACAGATACGCAGTATTTT. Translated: CASKRSGGYTDTQYF.

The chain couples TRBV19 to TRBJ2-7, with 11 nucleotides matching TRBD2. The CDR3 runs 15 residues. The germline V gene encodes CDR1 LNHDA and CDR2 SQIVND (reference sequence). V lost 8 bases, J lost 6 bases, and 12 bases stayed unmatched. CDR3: CASSLAGDPIREQYF. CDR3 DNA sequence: TGTGCCAGTTCACTAGCGGGAGACCCGATTCGCGAGCAGTACTTC. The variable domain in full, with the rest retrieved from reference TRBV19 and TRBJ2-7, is DGGITQSPKYLFRKEGQNVTLSCEQNLNHDAMYWYRQDPGQGLRLIYYSQIVNDFQKGDIAEGYSVSREKKESFPLTVTSAQKNPTAFYLCASSLAGDPIREQYFGPGTRLTVT.

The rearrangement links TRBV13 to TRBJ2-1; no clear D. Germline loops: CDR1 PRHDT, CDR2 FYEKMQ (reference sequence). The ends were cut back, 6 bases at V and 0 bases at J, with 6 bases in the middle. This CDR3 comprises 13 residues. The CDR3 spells CASRLSSYNEQFF. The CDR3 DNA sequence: TGTGCCAGCAGGCTGAGCTCCTACAATGAGCAGTTCTTC.

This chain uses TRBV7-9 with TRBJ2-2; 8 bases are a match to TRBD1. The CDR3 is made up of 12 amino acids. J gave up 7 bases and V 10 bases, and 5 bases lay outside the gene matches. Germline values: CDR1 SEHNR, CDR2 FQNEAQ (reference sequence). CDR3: CAIRQGIGELFF. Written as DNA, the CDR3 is TGTGCCATCAGACAGGGGATCGGGGAGCTGTTTTTT. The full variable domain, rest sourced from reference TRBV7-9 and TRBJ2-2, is DTGVSQNPRHKITKRGQNVTFRCDPISEHNRLYWYRQTLGQGPEFLTYFQNEAQLEKSRLLSDRFSAERPKGSFSTLEIQRTEQGDSAMYLCAIRQGIGELFFGEGSRLTVL.

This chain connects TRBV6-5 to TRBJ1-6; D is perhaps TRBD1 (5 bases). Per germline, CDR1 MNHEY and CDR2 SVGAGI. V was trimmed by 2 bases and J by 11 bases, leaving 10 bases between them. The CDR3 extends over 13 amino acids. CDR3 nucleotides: TGTGCCAGCAGTTACGGGCGGGGGACACCCCTCCACTTT. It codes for CASSYGRGTPLHF.

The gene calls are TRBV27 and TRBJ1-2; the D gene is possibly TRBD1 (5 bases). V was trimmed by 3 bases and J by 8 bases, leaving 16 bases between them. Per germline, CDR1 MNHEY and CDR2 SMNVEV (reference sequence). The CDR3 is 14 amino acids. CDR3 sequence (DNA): TGTGCCAGCAGTTTGTCAGGGCGAATGGTGGGCTACACCTTC. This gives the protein CASSLSGRMVGYTF.

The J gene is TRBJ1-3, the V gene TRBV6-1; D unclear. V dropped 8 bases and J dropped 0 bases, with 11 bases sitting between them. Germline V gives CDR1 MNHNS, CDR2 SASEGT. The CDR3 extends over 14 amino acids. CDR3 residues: CASFSPGSGNTIYF. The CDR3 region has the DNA TGTGCCAGCTTCTCCCCGGGCTCTGGAAACACCATATATTTT.

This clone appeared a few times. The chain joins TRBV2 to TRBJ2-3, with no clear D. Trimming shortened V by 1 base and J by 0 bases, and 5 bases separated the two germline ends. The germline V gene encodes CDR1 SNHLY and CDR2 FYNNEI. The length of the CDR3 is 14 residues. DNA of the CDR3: TGTGCCAGCAGTGAAGTTTCTAGCACAGATACGCAGTATTTT. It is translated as CASSEVSSTDTQYF. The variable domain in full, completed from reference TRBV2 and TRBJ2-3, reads EPEVTQTPSHQVTQMGQEVILRCVPISNHLYFYWYRQILGQKVEFLVSFYNNEISEKSEIFDDQFSVERPDGSNFTLKIRSTKLEDSAMYFCASSEVSSTDTQYFGPGTRLTVL.

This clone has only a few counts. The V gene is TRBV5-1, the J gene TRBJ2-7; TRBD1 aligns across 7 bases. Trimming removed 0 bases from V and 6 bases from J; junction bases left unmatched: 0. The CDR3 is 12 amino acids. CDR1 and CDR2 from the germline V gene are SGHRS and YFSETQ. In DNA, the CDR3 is TGCGCCAGCAGCTTGGGACAGGGCGAGCAGTACTTC. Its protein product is CASSLGQGEQYF.

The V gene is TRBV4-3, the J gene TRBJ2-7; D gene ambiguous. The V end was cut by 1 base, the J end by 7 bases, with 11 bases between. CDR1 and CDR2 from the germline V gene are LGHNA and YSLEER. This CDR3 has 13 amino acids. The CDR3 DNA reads TGCGCCAGCAGCCAAGCGAGGAACTTGGAGCAGTACTTC. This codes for CASSQARNLEQYF.

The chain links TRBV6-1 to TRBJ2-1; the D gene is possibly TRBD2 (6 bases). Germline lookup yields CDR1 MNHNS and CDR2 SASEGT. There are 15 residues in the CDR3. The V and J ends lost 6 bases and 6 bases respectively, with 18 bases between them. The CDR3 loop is CASSKTGVLINEQFF. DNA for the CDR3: TGTGCCAGCAGCAAAACGGGGGTTCTTATCAATGAGCAGTTCTTC.

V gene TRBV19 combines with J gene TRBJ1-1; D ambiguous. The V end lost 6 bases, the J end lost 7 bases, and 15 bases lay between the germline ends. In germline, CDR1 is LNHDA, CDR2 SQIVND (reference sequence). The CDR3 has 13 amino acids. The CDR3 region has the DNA TGTGCCAGTAGAAGATCAGGTTATTATGAAGCTTTCTTT. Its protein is CASRRSGYYEAFF.

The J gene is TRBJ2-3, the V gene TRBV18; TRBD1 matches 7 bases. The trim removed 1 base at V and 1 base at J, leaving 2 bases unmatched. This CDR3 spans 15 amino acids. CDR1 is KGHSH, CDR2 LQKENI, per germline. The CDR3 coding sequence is TGTGCCAGCTCACCACAGGGGGCCCGCACAGATACGCAGTATTTT. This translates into CASSPQGARTDTQYF.